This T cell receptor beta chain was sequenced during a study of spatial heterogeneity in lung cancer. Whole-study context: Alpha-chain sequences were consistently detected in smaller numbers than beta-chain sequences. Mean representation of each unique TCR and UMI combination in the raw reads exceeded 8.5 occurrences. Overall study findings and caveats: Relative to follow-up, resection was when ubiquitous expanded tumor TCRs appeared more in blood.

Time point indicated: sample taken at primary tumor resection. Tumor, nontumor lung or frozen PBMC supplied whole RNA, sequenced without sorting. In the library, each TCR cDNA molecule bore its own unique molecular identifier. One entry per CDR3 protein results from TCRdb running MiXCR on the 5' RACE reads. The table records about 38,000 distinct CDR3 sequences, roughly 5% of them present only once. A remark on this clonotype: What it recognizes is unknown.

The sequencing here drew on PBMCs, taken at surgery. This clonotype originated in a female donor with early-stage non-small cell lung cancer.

CDR3 sequence reads: CASSPSRQGERAFF. The CDR3 DNA sequence: TGCGCCAGCAGCCCATCTCGACAGGGCGAGAGAGCTTTCTTT. V and J are TRBV4-1 and TRBJ1-1; 7 bases fit TRBD1. The germline V gene encodes CDR1 MGHRA and CDR2 YSYEKL. The CDR3 spans 14 residues. The V gene end was trimmed by 4 bases and the J gene end by 10 bases; junction bases not matched to a gene: 12.